These T cell receptor beta chains were read from a single sample in a study of beta chain features in type 1 diabetes. TCRdb's table, derived via immunoSEQ multiplex PCR, lists solely in-frame clones and lacks some. The data show 400,000 or so clones, with 8.5% to 10% seen just once and about 0.6% held by the top ten. The sample taken for sequencing was central memory CD4+ T cells from blood. These receptors were obtained from a man aged 25 to 45 with type 1 diabetes. CDR3s include the opening cysteine and the closing phenylalanine or tryptophan. D genes are given only for firm matches. Clone size is given for some rows only: seen once, a few or many times, or a class if the clone is expanded.

j_gene	v_gene	d_gene	abundance	CDR3nt	CDR3aa
TRBJ2-1	TRBV2	NA	NA	TGTGCCAGCAGTGATGGGATGTACAATGAGCAGTTCTTC	CASSDGMYNEQFF
TRBJ2-3	TRBV30	NA	NA	TGTGCCTGGAGTGGATGGCAGCTTGCCTCCACAGATACGCAGTATTTT	CAWSGWQLASTDTQYF
TRBJ2-5	TRBV5-1	NA	few	TGCGCCAGCAGCCCCGGGGAAACCCAGTACTTC	CASSPGETQYF
TRBJ2-5	TRBV2	NA	NA	TGTGCCAGCACTAGCGGAGGGGGGGAGACCCAGTACTTC	CASTSGGGETQYF
TRBJ2-7	TRBV27	TRBD1	few	TGTGCCAGCAGTTTGACCTTCAGACAGGGAGCGTACTTC	CASSLTFRQGAYF
TRBJ2-1	TRBV7-3	NA	NA	TGTGCCAGCAGCGGAAAGGGGTGGGAACGGTCCTACAATGAGCAGTTCTTC	CASSGKGWERSYNEQFF
TRBJ1-4	TRBV30	TRBD1	few	TGTGCCTGCGCCACCGGGACAGGGGGTGAAAAACTGTTTTTT	CACATGTGGEKLFF
TRBJ2-2	TRBV7-2	TRBD2	few	TGTGCCAGCAGCTTAGCGGGTACGGGAGGCACCGGGGAGCTGTTTTTT	CASSLAGTGGTGELFF
TRBJ2-2	TRBV4-1	NA	few	TGCGCCAGCAGCCAAGAGGGTGGAAAACAGACCGCGAACACCGGGGAGCTGTTTTTT	CASSQEGGKQTANTGELFF
TRBJ2-1	TRBV6-1	NA	NA	TGTGCCAGCAGTTCTGGGAGGTCCTACAATGAGCAGTTCTTC	CASSSGRSYNEQFF
TRBJ2-7	TRBV6-6	TRBD1	NA	TGTGCCAGCAGCCCAAGCTCGACAGGGAATAACGAGCAGTACTTC	CASSPSSTGNNEQYF
TRBJ1-2	TRBV28	NA	few	TGTGCCAGCAGGGACTATGGCTACACCTTC	CASRDYGYTF
TRBJ2-1	TRBV6-5	NA	NA	TGTGCCAGCAGTTCCAGACAGGAGCAGTTCTTC	CASSSRQEQFF
TRBJ1-2	TRBV5-4	NA	NA	TGTGCCAGCAGCTTCGATGATCGTGGCTACACCTTC	CASSFDDRGYTF
TRBJ1-2	TRBV11-2	NA	few	TGTGCCAGCAGCTTAGTTAGGGGACTCTCCTATGGCTACACCTTC	CASSLVRGLSYGYTF
TRBJ2-2	TRBV7-8	NA	NA	TGTGCCAGCAGCCCTTACCTAGGGGCTGGAACACCTAGGCTCTCCGGGGAGCTGTTTTTT	CASSPYLGAGTPRLSGELFF
TRBJ2-7	TRBV7-2	TRBD1	NA	TGTGCCAGCAGCTTGGACAGGGCCTACGAGCAGTACTTC	CASSLDRAYEQYF
TRBJ2-7	TRBV19	NA	NA	TGTGCCAGTAGTAAGGGGGGCGCGGGTTACGAGCAGTACTTC	CASSKGGAGYEQYF
TRBJ2-6	TRBV5-1	TRBD2	few	TGCGCCAGCACTGACGCGGGGGCTGGGGCCAACGTCCTGACTTTC	CASTDAGAGANVLTF
TRBJ1-4	TRBV21-1	NA	NA	TGTGCCAGCAGCAAAGCAGACGACAGGGAGGATGAAAAACTGTTTTTT	CASSKADDREDEKLFF
TRBJ1-5	TRBV2	NA	NA	TGTGCCAGCATCTCAGACAGAGTAAATCAGCCCCAGCATTTT	CASISDRVNQPQHF
TRBJ2-1	TRBV29-1	TRBD1	NA	TGCAGCTTAAGTAGGACAGGGAGGTACGATGAGCAGTTCTTC	CSLSRTGRYDEQFF
TRBJ1-4	TRBV2	NA	many	TGTGCCAGCAGTGCCAGGGCGATTGAAAAACTGTTTTTT	CASSARAIEKLFF
TRBJ2-3	TRBV7-3	TRBD2	few	TGTGCCAGCAGCTTAACTAGCGGGGGCACAGATACGCAGTATTTT	CASSLTSGGTDTQYF
TRBJ2-1	TRBV7-9	TRBD1	NA	TGTGCCAGCAGCCCCAACAGGGGGGCTAGCTCCTACAATGAGCAGTTCTTC	CASSPNRGASSYNEQFF
TRBJ2-1	TRBV5-1	NA	many	TGCGCCAGCACCCCCTCGGGGTCATACAATGAGCAGTTCTTC	CASTPSGSYNEQFF
TRBJ2-2	TRBV5-1	NA	many	TGCGCCAGCAGCCTAGACAGGCCGAACACCGGGGAGCTGTTTTTT	CASSLDRPNTGELFF
TRBJ2-1	TRBV18	TRBD2	many	TGTGCCAGCTCAAAAGCGGGAGGGCCCTTCAATGAGCAGTTCTTC	CASSKAGGPFNEQFF
TRBJ2-3	TRBV11-2	NA	few	TGTGCCACTCGACAGATAACAGATACGCAGTATTTT	CATRQITDTQYF
TRBJ2-3	TRBV5-1	TRBD1	NA	TGCGCCAGTGGACAGGACCTTACAGATACGCAGTATTTT	CASGQDLTDTQYF
TRBJ2-7	TRBV29-1	TRBD1	many	TGCAGCGTTCGACAGCAGGGGGCCGGGGACGAGCAGTACTTC	CSVRQQGAGDEQYF
TRBJ2-6	TRBV5-1	TRBD2	NA	TGCGCCAGCAGCTGGACGACTAGCGGGAGCTCTGGGGCCAACGTCCTGACTTTC	CASSWTTSGSSGANVLTF
TRBJ2-6	TRBV2	NA	many	TGTGCCAGCACCTCGTCTGGGGCCAACGTCCTGACTTTC	CASTSSGANVLTF
TRBJ1-3	TRBV4-2	NA	NA	TGTGCCAGCAGCTTAGGGGGGACTGGAAACACCATATATTTT	CASSLGGTGNTIYF
TRBJ1-5	TRBV7-2	NA	NA	TGTGCCAGCAGTTTCAAGGGGGAACGTCAGCCCCAGCATTTT	CASSFKGERQPQHF
TRBJ1-5	TRBV10-3	NA	many	TGTGCCATCAGTGTAGATGGCCCCCTGGGGAGGGATCAGCCCCAGCATTTT	CAISVDGPLGRDQPQHF
TRBJ2-1	TRBV7-2	TRBD2	NA	TGTGCCAGCAGTCCCATAGCGGGAGGTCGCAATGAGCAGTTCTTC	CASSPIAGGRNEQFF
TRBJ2-1	TRBV6-4	NA	few	TGTGCCAGCAGTGACTCCAGACTAGGTGGGCAGTTCTTC	CASSDSRLGGQFF
TRBJ2-2	TRBV7-9	NA	many	TGTGCCAGCAGCTTTTCGCGGAACACCGGGGAGCTGTTTTTT	CASSFSRNTGELFF
TRBJ1-3	TRBV6-6	NA	NA	TGTGCCAGCAGTTACTCCGGCCATTACTCTGGAAACACCATATATTTT	CASSYSGHYSGNTIYF
TRBJ2-7	TRBV28	NA	many	TGTGCCAGCAGCAAGACAGTATACGAGCAGTACTTC	CASSKTVYEQYF
TRBJ2-1	TRBV19	NA	NA	TGTGCCAGTGCCACGATGAGGGAGTTGGGTGAGCAGTTCTTC	CASATMRELGEQFF
TRBJ1-2	TRBV5-8	NA	many	TGTGCCAGCAGCCCAGGACGGAACTATGGCTACACCTTC	CASSPGRNYGYTF
TRBJ2-3	TRBV11-2	NA	few	TGTGCCAGCAGCCCCCCTGGGGTCAGGGGACATACGCAGTATTTT	CASSPPGVRGHTQYF
TRBJ2-2	TRBV5-6	NA	NA	TGTGCCAGCAGCTTGTTGCAGGGGAACACCGGGGAGCTGTTTTTT	CASSLLQGNTGELFF
TRBJ2-1	TRBV14	TRBD2	many	TGTGCCAGCAGCCAAGCCTGGCTAGCGGGAAGTGAGCAGTTCTTC	CASSQAWLAGSEQFF
TRBJ2-6	TRBV6-1	NA	few	TGTGCCAGCAGTGAATACGCGGGCTCTGGGGCCAACGTCCTGACTTTC	CASSEYAGSGANVLTF
TRBJ2-7	TRBV28	TRBD1	many	TGTGCCAGCAGTCCCCGGCGGACAGGGGAGCGCGAGCAGTACTTC	CASSPRRTGEREQYF
TRBJ2-1	TRBV5-1	TRBD2	few	TGCGCCAGCAGCCCGGGAGGGACCGAAGCAAATGAGCAGTTCTTC	CASSPGGTEANEQFF
TRBJ2-1	TRBV6-1	TRBD1	few	TGTGCCAGCACTCCCCCGGGACAGGGGCTTAATGAGCAGTTCTTC	CASTPPGQGLNEQFF